Detailed here is one T cell receptor beta chain. Its antigen is unknown. Germline V gene data show CDR1 as MGHRA and CDR2 as YSYEKL. The CDR3 spans 16 residues. The ends were cut back, 3 bases at V and 3 bases at J, with 18 bases in the middle. This sample was included in a study of siplizumab effects on memory and regulatory T cells. Study findings and constraints: Greater diversity than memory cells seemed evident in naive T cells, which also appeared to be major alloresponse contributors. Assignment to unstimulated subsets succeeded for only a minor fraction of the alloreactive clones.

The table came from immunoSEQ multiplex PCR; TCRdb's copy has only in-frame clones and leaves some out. The sample includes 9,000 to 13,000 clones, more than 35% of them seen just once. Cocultured for 6 to 7 days at 37°C were the mixed lymphocyte reaction cells. The sequenced sample consisted of CFSE-low (dividing) CD8+ T cells sorted from an allogeneic mixed lymphocyte reaction. This sequence originates from a human donor in good health; the cells came from an allogeneic mixed lymphocyte reaction. The rearrangement uses TRBV4-1 and TRBJ2-7; perhaps D is TRBD1 or TRBD2 (5 bases each). CDR3: CASSHDSGTSLYEQYF. CDR3 bases: TGCGCCAGCAGCCATGACTCCGGGACCTCCCTCTACGAGCAGTACTTC.